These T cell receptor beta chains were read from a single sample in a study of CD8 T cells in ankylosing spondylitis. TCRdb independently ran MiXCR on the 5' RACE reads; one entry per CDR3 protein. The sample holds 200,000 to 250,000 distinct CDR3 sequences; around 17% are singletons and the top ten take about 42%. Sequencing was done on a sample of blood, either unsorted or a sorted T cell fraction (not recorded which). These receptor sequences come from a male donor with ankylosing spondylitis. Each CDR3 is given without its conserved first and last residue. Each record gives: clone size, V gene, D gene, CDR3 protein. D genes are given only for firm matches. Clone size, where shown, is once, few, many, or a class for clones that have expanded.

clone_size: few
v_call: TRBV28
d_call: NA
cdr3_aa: ASRVSFSTDGYT

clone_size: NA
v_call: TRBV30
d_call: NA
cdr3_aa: AWSGGGASTGELF

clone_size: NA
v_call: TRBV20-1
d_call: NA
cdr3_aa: SDETSSYEQY

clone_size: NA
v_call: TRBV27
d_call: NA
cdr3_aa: ASSPETSTDTQY

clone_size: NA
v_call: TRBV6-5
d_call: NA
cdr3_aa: ASSYSGDGYEQY

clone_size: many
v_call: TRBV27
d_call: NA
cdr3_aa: ASSYRDPAYEQY

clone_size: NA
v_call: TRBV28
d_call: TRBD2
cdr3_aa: ASSLISGGGHSYNEQF

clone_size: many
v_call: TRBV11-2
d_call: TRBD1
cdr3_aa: ASSLPKGQGTTNEKLF

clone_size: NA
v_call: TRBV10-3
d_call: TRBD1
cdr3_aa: AIRGQMNTEAF

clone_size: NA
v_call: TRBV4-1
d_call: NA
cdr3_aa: ASSPFLDGILGGYT

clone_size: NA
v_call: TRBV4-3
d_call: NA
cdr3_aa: ASSQENLRDPTLAKNIQY

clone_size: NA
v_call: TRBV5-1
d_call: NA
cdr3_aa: ASSDDDQPQH

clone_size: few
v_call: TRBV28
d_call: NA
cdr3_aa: ASSRTPNNEQF

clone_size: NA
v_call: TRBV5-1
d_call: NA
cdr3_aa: ASSFGVTYEQY

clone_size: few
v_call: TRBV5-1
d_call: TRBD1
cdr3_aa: ASSSRTGTEQY

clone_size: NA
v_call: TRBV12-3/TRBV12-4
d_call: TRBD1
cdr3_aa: ASSWDRGDQY

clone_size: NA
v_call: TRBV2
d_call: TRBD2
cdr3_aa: ASSGTSGATDTQY

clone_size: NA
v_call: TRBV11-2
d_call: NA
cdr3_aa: ASRPPGYNEQF

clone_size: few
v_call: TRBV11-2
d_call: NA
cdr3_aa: ASSFGRNYEQY

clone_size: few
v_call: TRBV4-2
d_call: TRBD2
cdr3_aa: ASSQESSGSYEQY

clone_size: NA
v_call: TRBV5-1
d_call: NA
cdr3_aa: ASSLPREGVNTEAF

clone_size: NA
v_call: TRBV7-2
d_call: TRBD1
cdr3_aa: ASSSRDRGIQETQY

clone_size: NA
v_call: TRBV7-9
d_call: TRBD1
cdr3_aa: ASSPPTGFNEQF

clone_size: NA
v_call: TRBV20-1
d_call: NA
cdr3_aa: SARGWGTYEQY

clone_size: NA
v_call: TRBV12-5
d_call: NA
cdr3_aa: ASGSETWGEQF

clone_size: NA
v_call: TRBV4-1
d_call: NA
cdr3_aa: ASSQVGGFDQPQH

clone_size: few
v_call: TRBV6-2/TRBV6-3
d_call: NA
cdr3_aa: ASSYSIANQETQY

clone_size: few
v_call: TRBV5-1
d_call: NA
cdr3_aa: ASSEGKQGYYEQY

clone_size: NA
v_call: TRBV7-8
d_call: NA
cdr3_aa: ASSPTKQYTEAF

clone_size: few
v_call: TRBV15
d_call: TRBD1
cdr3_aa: ATQGGRGPSGNTIY

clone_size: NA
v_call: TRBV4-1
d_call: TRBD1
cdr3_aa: ASSLRTGLSGELF

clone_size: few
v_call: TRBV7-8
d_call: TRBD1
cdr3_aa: ASSFPQGVFYNEQF

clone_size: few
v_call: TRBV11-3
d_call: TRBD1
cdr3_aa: ASSRTGGTSPLH

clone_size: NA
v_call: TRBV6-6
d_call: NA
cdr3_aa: ASSPRGRGELF

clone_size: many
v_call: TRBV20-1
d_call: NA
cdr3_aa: SAKQVTEAF

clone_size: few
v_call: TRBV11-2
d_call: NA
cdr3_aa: ASGGGPEKLF

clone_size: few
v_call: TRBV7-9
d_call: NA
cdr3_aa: ASSLGGLGEAF

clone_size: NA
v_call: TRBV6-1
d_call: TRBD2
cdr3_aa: ASSPGTSEEQY

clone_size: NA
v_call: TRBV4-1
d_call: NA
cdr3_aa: ASRVRGNTGELF

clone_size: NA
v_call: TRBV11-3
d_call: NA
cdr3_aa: ASSDGTYFEKLF

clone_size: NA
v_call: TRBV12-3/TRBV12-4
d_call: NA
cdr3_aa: ASSSSMRGNPYEQY

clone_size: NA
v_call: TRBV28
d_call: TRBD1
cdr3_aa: ASSTDRGRDEQY

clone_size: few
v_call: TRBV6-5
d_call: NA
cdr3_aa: ASSYGGGGIGELF

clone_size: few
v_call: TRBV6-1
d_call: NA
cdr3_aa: ASSVPDGHVYGYT

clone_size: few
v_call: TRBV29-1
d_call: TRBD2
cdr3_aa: SVTGLAGGITDTQY

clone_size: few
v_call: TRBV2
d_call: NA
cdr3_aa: ASSNDSPWGKGKHGYT

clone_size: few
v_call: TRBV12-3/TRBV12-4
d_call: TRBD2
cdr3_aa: ASSFAGLGATDTQY

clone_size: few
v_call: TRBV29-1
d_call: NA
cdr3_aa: SVVRPGENYGYT

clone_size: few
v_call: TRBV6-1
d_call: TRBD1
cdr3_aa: ASSDTGANQPQH

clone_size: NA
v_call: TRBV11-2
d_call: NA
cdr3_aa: ASRAMNTEAF

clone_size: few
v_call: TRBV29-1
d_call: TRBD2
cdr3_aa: SVLGTSGGAETQY

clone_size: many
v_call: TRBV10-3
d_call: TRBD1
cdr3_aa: AISESGTGSPNGYT

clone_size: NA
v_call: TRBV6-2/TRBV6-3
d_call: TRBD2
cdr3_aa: ASGLAGVRSEQF